These 18 T cell receptor beta chains originate from one sample sequenced in a study of CD8 T cells in ankylosing spondylitis. General observations from the study: Made up of fewer than 10 highly homologous variants, a TCR beta motif appeared characteristic of ankylosing spondylitis blood.

TCRdb re-analysed the 5' RACE reads in MiXCR, keeping a single row per CDR3 protein. Counted here are around 490,000 distinct CDR3 sequences, about 5.4% occurring once; the ten biggest clones make up 3% to 4%. These receptors have no known antigen. Sequenced: blood, either unsorted or a sorted T cell fraction (not recorded which). The receptors here all came from a male donor with ankylosing spondylitis.

This clonotype has more than one count but fewer than ten. The V and J genes are TRBV6-1 and TRBJ2-7, with no clear D. Deletions cut 5 bases from V and 4 bases from J, with 15 bases between. The CDR3 is 14 amino acids. Germline values: CDR1 MNHNS, CDR2 SASEGT. The CDR3, as DNA: TGTGCCAGCAGTCCGGACGGTGTTTCGTACGAGCAGTACTTC. Encoded protein: CASSPDGVSYEQYF.

This clonotype was counted a few times. The chain joins TRBV4-3 to TRBJ2-3; the match to TRBD2 covers 8 bases. The CDR3 runs to 16 residues. With V trimmed by 4 bases and J by 5 bases, 11 bases remained unmatched. CDR1 is LGHNA, CDR2 YSLEER, per germline. CDR3 loop: CASSLRTGGAEDTQYF. The CDR3, as DNA: TGCGCCAGCAGCCTTAGAACGGGGGGGGCGGAAGATACGCAGTATTTT.

This clonotype came up many times. The chain uses TRBV7-9 and TRBJ2-1; 7 positions match TRBD1. V gave up 3 bases and J gave up 8 bases; unmatched junction bases: 13. The CDR3 totals 16 residues. The germline gives CDR1 SEHNR, CDR2 FQNEAQ (reference sequence). DNA for the CDR3: TGTGCCAGCAGCTTTCCAGGGGGTCACTCGGTCTATGAGCAGTTCTTC. Translated: CASSFPGGHSVYEQFF.

This clonotype was found a few times. The V gene is TRBV6-4, the J gene TRBJ2-1; 9 nucleotides line up with TRBD1. Looked up from germline, CDR1 is MRHNA and CDR2 is SNTAGT. V shed 5 bases and J 4 bases; nucleotides not matched to a gene: 9. The CDR3 runs 16 residues. CDR3 loop: CASSRAGTGNYNEQFF. The CDR3 bases are TGTGCCAGCAGTAGGGCCGGGACAGGGAATTACAATGAGCAGTTCTTC.

This clonotype was recorded at least ten times. The chain couples TRBV28 to TRBJ2-5; D call uncertain. V was shortened by 7 bases and J by 5 bases, with 14 bases between the two germline ends. The CDR3 is made up of 13 amino acids. CDR1 MDHEN and CDR2 SYDVKM come from the germline V gene. The chain's CDR3 is CASKNSFRETQYF. The CDR3 DNA sequence: TGTGCCAGCAAAAACAGCTTTCGCGAGACCCAGTACTTC. Complete variable domain (other parts from reference TRBV28 and TRBJ2-5): DVKVTQSSRYLVKRTGEKVFLECVQDMDHENMFWYRQDPGLGLRLIYFSYDVKMKEKGDIPEGYSVSREKKERFSLILESASTNQTSMYLCASKNSFRETQYFGPGTRLLVL.

The chain joins TRBV5-5 to TRBJ2-5, with a possible D match to TRBD2 (5 bases). This CDR3 is built from 13 residues. V was shortened by 7 bases and J by 4 bases, with 14 bases between the two germline ends. From germline, CDR1 is SGHKS and CDR2 YYEKEE (reference sequence). Here the CDR3 reads CASGPDWSETQYF. The CDR3 DNA reads TGTGCCAGCGGCCCGGACTGGTCAGAGACCCAGTACTTC. Full variable domain (outside the CDR3, taken from reference TRBV5-5 and TRBJ2-5): DAGVTQSPTHLIKTRGQQVTLRCSPISGHKSVSWYQQVLGQGPQFIFQYYEKEERGRGNFPDRFSARQFPNYSSELNVNALLLGDSALYLCASGPDWSETQYFGPGTRLLVL.

This clonotype appeared many times. The rearrangement links TRBV11-2 to TRBJ2-7; TRBD1 matches 8 bases. The germline gives CDR1 SGHAT, CDR2 FQNNGV. Trimming removed 2 bases from V and 4 bases from J; junction bases left unmatched: 7. The CDR3 is 15 residues long. CDR3 DNA: TGTGCCAGCAGCTTAAATCCAGGGGGCTGGTACGAGCAGTACTTC. This translates into CASSLNPGGWYEQYF.

This clonotype was recorded a few times. J is TRBJ2-7 and V is TRBV18; 7 nucleotides agree with TRBD1. Per germline, CDR1 KGHSH and CDR2 LQKENI. With V trimmed by 4 bases and J by 5 bases, 8 bases remained unmatched. This CDR3 region has 14 residues. Here the CDR3 DNA reads TGTGCCAGCTCACTACTTGGGACAGATCACGAGCAGTACTTC. Translated: CASSLLGTDHEQYF.

This clonotype has more than one count but fewer than ten. V is TRBV28 and J is TRBJ2-7; D call uncertain. This CDR3 spans 10 amino acids. The V gene's germline CDR1 is MDHEN and CDR2 SYDVKM. V dropped 6 bases and J dropped 5 bases, with 5 bases sitting between them. CDR3 nucleotides: TGTGCCAGCAGCACCGACGAGCAGTACTTC. This encodes CASSTDEQYF.

This clonotype was seen repeatedly, ten times or more. CDR3 DNA: TGTGCCAGCATAGGGACGGCTAGCTCCTACGAGCAGTACTTC. Translated, it gives CASIGTASSYEQYF. V and J are TRBV28 and TRBJ2-7; D possibly uses TRBD1 or TRBD2 (5 bases each). Per germline, CDR1 MDHEN and CDR2 SYDVKM. V was trimmed by 7 bases and J by 0 bases, leaving 13 bases between them. This CDR3 has 14 residues.

V and J are TRBV7-2 and TRBJ2-1; the match to TRBD2 covers 10 bases. The CDR3 totals 16 residues. Trimming removed 3 bases from V and 7 bases from J; junction bases left unmatched: 9. CDR1 and CDR2 from the germline V gene are SGHTA and FQGNSA. The CDR3 DNA follows: TGTGCCAGCAGCTTGTGGACTAGCGGACCCCTAAATGAGCAGTTCTTC. The encoded protein is CASSLWTSGPLNEQFF. The full variable domain, with the rest looked up from reference TRBV7-2 and TRBJ2-1, is GAGVSQSPSNKVTEKGKDVELRCDPISGHTALYWYRQSLGQGLEFLIYFQGNSAPDKSGLPSDRFSAERTGGSVSTLTIQRTQQEDSAVYLCASSLWTSGPLNEQFFGPGTRLTVL.

In its sample, this clonotype was seen a few times. V gene TRBV5-5 combines with J gene TRBJ1-2; D call uncertain. The CDR3 is made up of 12 amino acids. Trimming shortened V by 5 bases and J by 8 bases, and 13 bases separated the two germline ends. CDR1 and CDR2 from the germline V gene are SGHKS and YYEKEE (reference sequence). This CDR3 is CASSQTTMGYTF. CDR3 bases: TGTGCCAGCAGTCAAACGACGATGGGCTACACCTTC.

This clonotype was recorded many times. V usage is TRBV5-1 and J usage is TRBJ2-3; 7 bases line up with TRBD2. V was clipped by 0 bases and J by 0 bases; unmatched bases: 4. The CDR3 loop spans 16 amino acids. CDR1 and CDR2 from the germline V gene are SGHRS and YFSETQ. CDR3 loop: CASSLEASGSTDTQYF. The CDR3 nucleotides read TGCGCCAGCAGCTTGGAAGCTAGCGGAAGCACAGATACGCAGTATTTT.

This clonotype showed up many times. The chain recombines TRBV4-2 with TRBJ2-7; 7 bases map to TRBD2. The CDR3 runs 15 residues. Germline CDR1 reads LGHNA; CDR2 reads YNFKEQ. The V segment lost 1 base and the J segment 2 bases; nucleotides outside the gene matches: 5. The CDR3 DNA sequence: TGTGCCAGCAGCCAAGGTGTGCGGGGGACCTACGAGCAGTACTTC. It codes for CASSQGVRGTYEQYF.

The sample holds a few counts of this clonotype. The V and J genes are TRBV20-1 and TRBJ2-5; 12 bases are shared with TRBD2. Unmatched junction bases numbered 10, after V lost 6 bases and J lost 5 bases. The CDR3 is 15 residues long. Germline V gene lookup returns CDR1 DFQATT and CDR2 SNEGSKA (reference sequence). CDR3 loop: CSAATSGGRRETQYF. In DNA form, the CDR3 reads TGCAGTGCAGCGACTAGCGGGGGTCGGAGGGAGACCCAGTACTTC.

Comments on this clonotype: This clone may be a read error of a much larger clone one base away. The J gene is TRBJ2-1, the V gene TRBV12-3 or TRBV12-4; the D call may be TRBD1 or TRBD2 (7 bases each). This CDR3 region has 13 residues. V dropped 8 bases and J dropped 6 bases, with 14 bases sitting between them. The CDR3 bases are TGTGCCAGCGGGAGGGACAGAACCAATGAGCAGTTCTTC. It codes for CASGRDRTNEQFF.

In this sample, this clonotype turned up many times. The V call is TRBV15, the J call TRBJ2-7, with unresolved D. This CDR3 has 16 residues. The germline V gene has CDR1 LNHNV and CDR2 YYDKDF (reference sequence). Trimming took off 0 bases at V and 0 bases at J, with 12 bases between the two ends. The CDR3 sequence is CATSRDPKSISYEQYF. In DNA form, the CDR3 reads TGTGCCACCAGCAGAGATCCCAAAAGCATCTCCTACGAGCAGTACTTC.

The chain is built from TRBV7-2 and TRBJ1-6; no firm D call. Per the germline V gene, CDR1 is SGHTA and CDR2 is FQGNSA. The CDR3 is made up of 15 amino acids. Trimming removed 2 bases from V and 7 bases from J, with 12 bases in between. The CDR3 loop reads CASSLLTAGNSPLHF. In DNA form, the CDR3 reads TGTGCCAGCAGCTTATTAACAGCCGGGAATTCACCCCTCCACTTT.